This T cell receptor beta chain was obtained from a study of radiotherapy plus CTLA-4 blockade in lung cancer. Study at large: Objective responses emerged in around 18% of patients, and about 30% attained disease control.

Findings and limits, study-wide: Blood-borne expansion of tumor-derived TCR clones followed radiotherapy plus ipilimumab. The best predictor of response was reported to be early blood T cell clone dynamics, with interferon-beta.

The table came from immunoSEQ multiplex PCR; TCRdb's copy has only in-frame clones and leaves some out. The table includes around 42,000 clones, 63% detected once. V lost 0 bases to trimming and J lost 7 bases, with 7 bases between them. This CDR3 is 13 amino acids long. Per the germline V gene, CDR1 is MGHRA and CDR2 is YSYEKL. Patients in the study, people with chemo-refractory metastatic non-small-cell lung cancer, received focal radiation plus ipilimumab CTLA-4 blockade. With respect to this clone: Its antigen is undetermined.

The chain couples TRBV4-1 to TRBJ2-1; possible D gene TRBD2, 6 bases. The sequencing here drew on peripheral blood, taken from a patient treated with radiotherapy plus ipilimumab. The TCR originated in a human donor with non-small cell lung cancer who had a partial response to radiotherapy plus ipilimumab. CDR3 sequence reads: CASSQEEGNEQFF. CDR3 sequence (DNA): TGCGCCAGCAGCCAAGAGGAGGGGAATGAGCAGTTCTTC.